This TCR beta chain was observed in a study of cytomegalovirus exposure and HLA in healthy donors. Overall study findings and caveats: There were a few CMV-associated chains whose specificity for CMV antigens was confirmed in vitro.

The donors were members of the validation cohort, which comprised about 120 subjects and was separate from the first cohort of some 680 subjects. For this clone: Antigen: not known.

The CDR3 extends over 13 amino acids. Unmatched junction bases numbered 5, after V lost 9 bases and J lost 4 bases. Looked up from germline, CDR1 is SNHLY and CDR2 is FYNNEI. The repertoire was sequenced with immunoSEQ multiplex PCR; TCRdb's copy has only in-frame clones and lacks some. In the table there are around 350,000 clones, more than 80% of which are singletons. Material: PBMCs. The chain couples TRBV2 to TRBJ2-3; the match to TRBD1 covers 9 bases. This TCR came from a woman aged 18-29 years in good health and CMV-seronegative. The CDR3 here is CARGTGKADTQYF. Written as DNA, the CDR3 is TGTGCCAGGGGGACAGGGAAGGCAGATACGCAGTATTTT.